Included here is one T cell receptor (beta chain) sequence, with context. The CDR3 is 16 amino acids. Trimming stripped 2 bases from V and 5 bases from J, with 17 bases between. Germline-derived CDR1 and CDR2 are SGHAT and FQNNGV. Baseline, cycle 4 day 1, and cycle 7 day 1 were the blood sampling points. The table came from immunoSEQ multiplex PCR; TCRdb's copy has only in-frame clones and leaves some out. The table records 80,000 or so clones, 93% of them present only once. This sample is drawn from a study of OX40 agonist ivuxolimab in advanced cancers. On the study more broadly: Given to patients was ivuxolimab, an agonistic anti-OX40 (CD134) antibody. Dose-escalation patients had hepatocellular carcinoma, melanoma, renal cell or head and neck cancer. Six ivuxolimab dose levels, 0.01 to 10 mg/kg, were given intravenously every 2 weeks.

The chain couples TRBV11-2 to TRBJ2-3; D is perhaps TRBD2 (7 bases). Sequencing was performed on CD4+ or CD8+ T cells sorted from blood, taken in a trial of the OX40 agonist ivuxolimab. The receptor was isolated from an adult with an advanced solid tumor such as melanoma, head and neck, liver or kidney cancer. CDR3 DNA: TGTGCCAGCAGCTTACCCCAGGGGAGGGTGGGAGATACGCAGTATTTT. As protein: CASSLPQGRVGDTQYF.